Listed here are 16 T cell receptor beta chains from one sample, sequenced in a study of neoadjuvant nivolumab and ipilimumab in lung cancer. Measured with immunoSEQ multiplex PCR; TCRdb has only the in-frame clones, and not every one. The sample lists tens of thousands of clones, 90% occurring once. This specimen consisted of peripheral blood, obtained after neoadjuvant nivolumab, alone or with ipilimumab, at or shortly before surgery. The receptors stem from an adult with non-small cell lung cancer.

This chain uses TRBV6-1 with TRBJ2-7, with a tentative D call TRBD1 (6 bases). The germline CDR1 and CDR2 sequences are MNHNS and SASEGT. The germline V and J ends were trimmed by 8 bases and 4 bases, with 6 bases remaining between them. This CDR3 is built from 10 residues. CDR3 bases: TGTGCCAGCGGACAGTACGAGCAGTACTTC. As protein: CASGQYEQYF.

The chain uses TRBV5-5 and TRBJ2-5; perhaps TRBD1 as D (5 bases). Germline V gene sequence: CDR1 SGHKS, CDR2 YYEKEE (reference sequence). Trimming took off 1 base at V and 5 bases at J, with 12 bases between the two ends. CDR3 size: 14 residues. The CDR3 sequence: CASSLSLGQETQYF. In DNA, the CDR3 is TGTGCCAGCAGCTTGAGTCTGGGGCAGGAGACCCAGTACTTC. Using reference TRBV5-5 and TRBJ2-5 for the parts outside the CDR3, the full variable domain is DAGVTQSPTHLIKTRGQQVTLRCSPISGHKSVSWYQQVLGQGPQFIFQYYEKEERGRGNFPDRFSARQFPNYSSELNVNALLLGDSALYLCASSLSLGQETQYFGPGTRLLVL.

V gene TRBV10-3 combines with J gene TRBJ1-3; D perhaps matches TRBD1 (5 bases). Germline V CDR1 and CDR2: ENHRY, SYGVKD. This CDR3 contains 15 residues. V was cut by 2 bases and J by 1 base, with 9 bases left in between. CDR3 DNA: TGTGCCATCAGTGAGACGACAGTTTCTGGAAACACCATATATTTT. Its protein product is CAISETTVSGNTIYF.

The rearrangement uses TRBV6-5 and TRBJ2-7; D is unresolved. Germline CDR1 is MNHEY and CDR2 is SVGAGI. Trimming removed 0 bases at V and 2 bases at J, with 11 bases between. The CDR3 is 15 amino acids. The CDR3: CASSYSLGPAYEQYF. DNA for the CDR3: TGTGCCAGCAGTTACTCGTTGGGTCCGGCCTACGAGCAGTACTTC.

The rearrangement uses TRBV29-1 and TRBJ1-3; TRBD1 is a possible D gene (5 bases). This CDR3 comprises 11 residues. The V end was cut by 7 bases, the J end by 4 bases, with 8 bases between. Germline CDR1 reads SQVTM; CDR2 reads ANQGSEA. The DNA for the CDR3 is TGCAGCGGGGGCCTCGGAAACACCATATATTTT. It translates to CSGGLGNTIYF.

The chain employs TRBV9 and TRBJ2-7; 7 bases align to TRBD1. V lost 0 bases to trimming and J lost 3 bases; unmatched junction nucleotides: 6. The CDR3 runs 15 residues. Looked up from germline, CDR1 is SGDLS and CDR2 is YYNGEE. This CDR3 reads CASSVGPDRDYEQYF. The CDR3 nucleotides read TGTGCCAGCAGCGTAGGACCCGACAGGGACTACGAGCAGTACTTC.

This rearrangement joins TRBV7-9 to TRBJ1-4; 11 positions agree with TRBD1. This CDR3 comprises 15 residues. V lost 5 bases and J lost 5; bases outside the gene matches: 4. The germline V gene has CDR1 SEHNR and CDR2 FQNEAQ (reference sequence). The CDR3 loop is CASSHGTGGNEKLFF. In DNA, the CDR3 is TGTGCCAGCAGCCACGGGACAGGGGGGAATGAAAAACTGTTTTTT.

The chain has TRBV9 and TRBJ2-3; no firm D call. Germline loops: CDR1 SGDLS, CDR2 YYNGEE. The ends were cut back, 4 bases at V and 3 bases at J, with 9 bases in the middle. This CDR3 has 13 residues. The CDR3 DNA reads TGTGCCAGCAGCCCCCCCCTTACAGATACGCAGTATTTT. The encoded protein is CASSPPLTDTQYF. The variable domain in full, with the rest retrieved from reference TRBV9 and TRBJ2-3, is DSGVTQTPKHLITATGQRVTLRCSPRSGDLSVYWYQQSLDQGLQFLIQYYNGEERAKGNILERFSAQQFPDLHSELNLSSLELGDSALYFCASSPPLTDTQYFGPGTRLTVL.

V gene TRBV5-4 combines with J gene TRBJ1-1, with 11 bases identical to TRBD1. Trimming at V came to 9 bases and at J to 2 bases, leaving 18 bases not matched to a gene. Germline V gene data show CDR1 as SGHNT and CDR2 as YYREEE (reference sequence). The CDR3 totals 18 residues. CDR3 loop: CANHKGTGGSLRNTEAFF. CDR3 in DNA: TGTGCCAACCATAAAGGGACAGGGGGTAGCCTGCGCAACACTGAAGCTTTCTTT.

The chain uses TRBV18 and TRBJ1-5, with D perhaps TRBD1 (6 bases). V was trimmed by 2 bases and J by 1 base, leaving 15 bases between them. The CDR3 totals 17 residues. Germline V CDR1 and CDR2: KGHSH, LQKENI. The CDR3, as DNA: TGTGCCAGCTCACCAACGGGGGGCGTTATAAGCAATCAGCCCCAGCATTTT. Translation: CASSPTGGVISNQPQHF.

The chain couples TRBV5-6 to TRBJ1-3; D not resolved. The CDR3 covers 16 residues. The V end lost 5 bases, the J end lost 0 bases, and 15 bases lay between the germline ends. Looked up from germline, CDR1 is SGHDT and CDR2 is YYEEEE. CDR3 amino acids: CASRRGYSYSGNTIYF. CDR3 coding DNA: TGTGCCAGCAGACGCGGATATAGCTACTCTGGAAACACCATATATTTT. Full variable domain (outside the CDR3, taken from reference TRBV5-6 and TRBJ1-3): DAGVTQSPTHLIKTRGQQVTLRCSPKSGHDTVSWYQQALGQGPQFIFQYYEEEERQRGNFPDRFSGHQFPNYSSELNVNALLLGDSALYLCASRRGYSYSGNTIYFGEGSWLTVV.

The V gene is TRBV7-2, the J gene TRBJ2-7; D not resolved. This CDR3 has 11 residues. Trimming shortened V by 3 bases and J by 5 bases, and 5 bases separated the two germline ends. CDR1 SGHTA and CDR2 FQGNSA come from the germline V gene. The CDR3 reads CASSFSDEQYF. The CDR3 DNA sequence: TGTGCCAGCAGCTTTTCAGACGAGCAGTACTTC. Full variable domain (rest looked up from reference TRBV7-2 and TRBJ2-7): GAGVSQSPSNKVTEKGKDVELRCDPISGHTALYWYRQSLGQGLEFLIYFQGNSAPDKSGLPSDRFSAERTGGSVSTLTIQRTQQEDSAVYLCASSFSDEQYFGPGTRLTVT.

Here the CDR3 reads CASSRTRGGEQYF. The CDR3 DNA reads as TGTGCCAGCAGCCGGACTCGGGGGGGCGAGCAGTACTTC. This chain connects TRBV11-1 to TRBJ2-7; TRBD2 matches 8 bases. Trimming at V came to 5 bases and at J to 6 bases, leaving 6 bases not matched to a gene. Germline lookup yields CDR1 SGHAT and CDR2 FQDESV (reference sequence). This CDR3 is built from 13 residues. Full variable domain (missing parts from reference TRBV11-1 and TRBJ2-7): EAEVAQSPRYKITEKSQAVAFWCDPISGHATLYWYRQILGQGPELLVQFQDESVVDDSQLPKDRFSAERLKGVDSTLKIQPAELGDSAMYLCASSRTRGGEQYFGPGTRLTVT.

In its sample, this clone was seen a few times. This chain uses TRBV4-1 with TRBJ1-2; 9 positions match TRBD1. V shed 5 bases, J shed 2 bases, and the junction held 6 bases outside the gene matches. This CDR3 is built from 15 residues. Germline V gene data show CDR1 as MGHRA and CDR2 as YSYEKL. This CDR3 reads CASSGRDRVNYGYTF. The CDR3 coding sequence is TGCGCCAGCAGCGGTCGGGACAGGGTAAACTATGGCTACACCTTC.

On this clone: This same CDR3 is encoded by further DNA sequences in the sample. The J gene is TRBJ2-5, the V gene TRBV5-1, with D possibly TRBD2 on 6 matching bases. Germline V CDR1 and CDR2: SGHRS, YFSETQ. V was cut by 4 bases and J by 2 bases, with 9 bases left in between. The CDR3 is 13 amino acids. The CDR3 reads CASSPGLQETQYF. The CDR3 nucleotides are TGCGCCAGCAGCCCGGGACTGCAAGAGACCCAGTACTTC.

CDR3 region: CASSQGTPTGELFF. The CDR3 bases are TGTGCCAGCAGCCAAGGGACCCCAACCGGGGAGCTGTTTTTT. The V call is TRBV7-7, the J call TRBJ2-2, with D perhaps being TRBD1 or TRBD2 (5 bases each). CDR3 size: 14 residues. V lost 5 bases to trimming and J lost 5 bases, with 12 bases between them. Germline CDR1 SSHAT, CDR2 FNYEAQ (reference sequence).